Below are 19 T cell receptor beta chains sequenced from a single sample in a study of human T cells and chemical hapten exposure. TCRdb re-analysed the RACE reads in MiXCR, keeping a single row per CDR3 protein. The repertoire holds about 55,000 distinct CDR3 sequences, with more than 9% as singletons. The time point here: patch test 2, 6 weeks after DPC sensitization. The sample's treatment: therapeutic diphenylcyclopropenone sensitization with weekly scalp DPC. Source: whole blood, taken in connection with sensitization to the hapten diphenylcyclopropenone (DPC). These receptors originate from a woman in her forties or fifties with alopecia areata. Some clones in this sample may be carry-over from other donors' samples.

This clonotype showed up just a few times. The rearrangement uses TRBV11-2 and TRBJ1-1; D is ambiguous. CDR3 length: 13 amino acids. Trimming took 0 bases from V and 0 from J, leaving 2 bases between them. The germline gives CDR1 SGHAT, CDR2 FQNNGV. CDR3 sequence: CASSLDVNTEAFF. DNA for the CDR3: TGTGCCAGCAGCTTAGACGTGAACACTGAAGCTTTCTTT.

The sample holds many counts of this clonotype. The V gene is TRBV11-3, the J gene TRBJ1-6; TRBD1 is a possible D gene (5 bases). The CDR3 totals 13 residues. The V gene's germline CDR1 is SGHNT and CDR2 YENEEA. V was pared by 1 base and J by 10 bases, with 8 bases between. The CDR3 nucleotides read TGTGCCAGCAGCTTAGGAGGGGAATCACCCCTCCACTTT. It codes for CASSLGGESPLHF.

This clonotype was observed a few times. The chain joins TRBV5-6 to TRBJ2-5; no clear D gene. There are 13 residues in the CDR3. Per the germline V gene, CDR1 is SGHDT and CDR2 is YYEEEE. V lost 2 bases to trimming and J lost 1 base, with 6 bases between them. CDR3 sequence (DNA): TGTGCCAGCAGCTTCGGCATCCAAGAGACCCAGTACTTC. Translated: CASSFGIQETQYF. The full variable domain, in which reference TRBV5-6 and TRBJ2-5 provide the parts outside the CDR3, is DAGVTQSPTHLIKTRGQQVTLRCSPKSGHDTVSWYQQALGQGPQFIFQYYEEEERQRGNFPDRFSGHQFPNYSSELNVNALLLGDSALYLCASSFGIQETQYFGPGTRLLVL.

Ten or more counts support this clonotype. The genes are TRBV11-2 and TRBJ1-1; D gene unclear. V lost 7 bases, J lost 4 bases, and 13 bases lay in between. CDR3 length: 13 amino acids. CDR1 is SGHAT, CDR2 FQNNGV, per germline. The CDR3 nucleotides are TGTGCCAGCACCGAGACCCTCAGCACTGAAGCTTTCTTT. Protein product: CASTETLSTEAFF. Looking up the rest from reference TRBV11-2 and TRBJ1-1 gives the full variable domain: EAGVAQSPRYKIIEKRQSVAFWCNPISGHATLYWYQQILGQGPKLLIQFQNNGVVDDSQLPKDRFSAERLKGVDSTLKIQPAKLEDSAVYLCASTETLSTEAFFGQGTRLTVV.

The J gene is TRBJ1-1, the V gene TRBV21-1; the table's D call TRBD1 went unverified against the DNA. TRBV21-1 is shown as a pseudogene. The CDR3 extends over 14 amino acids. Written as DNA, the CDR3 is TGTGCCAGCAGCAAAGTACAGGGGGCTACTGAAGCTTTCTTT. It yields the protein CASSKVQGATEAFF.

At least ten counts were recorded for this clonotype. The rearrangement links TRBV6-1 to TRBJ1-1, with 8 positions matching TRBD1. This CDR3 is built from 15 residues. Germline CDR1 reads MNHNS; CDR2 reads SASEGT. After removal of 4 bases from V and 2 bases from J, the junction contained 6 bases not matched to a gene. CDR3 amino acids: CASSARQGHNTEAFF. In DNA form, the CDR3 reads TGTGCCAGCAGTGCGAGACAGGGGCACAACACTGAAGCTTTCTTT.

V gene TRBV7-2 combines with J gene TRBJ2-1, with D unresolved. Germline assignment: CDR1 SGHTA and CDR2 FQGNSA. The CDR3 has 13 amino acids. Trimming stripped 4 bases from V and 9 bases from J, with 13 bases between. The CDR3 loop is CASSSIPSSEQFF. The CDR3 region has the DNA TGTGCCAGCAGCTCGATACCCTCCAGTGAGCAGTTCTTC.

In this sample, this clonotype turned up many times. V is TRBV28 and J is TRBJ1-5; 7 bases fit TRBD1. The CDR3 covers 14 residues. V lost 6 bases and J lost 3; bases outside the gene matches: 5. Germline V lookup: CDR1 MDHEN, CDR2 SYDVKM. Written as DNA, the CDR3 is TGTGCCAGCAGGACGACAGGGAACAATCAGCCCCAGCATTTT. This sequence encodes CASRTTGNNQPQHF.

In its sample, this clonotype was seen many times. The gene calls are TRBV19 and TRBJ1-2; D is undetermined. V was cut by 8 bases and J by 8 bases, with 9 bases left in between. Germline CDR1 reads LNHDA; CDR2 reads SQIVND (reference sequence). This CDR3 is built from 10 residues. CDR3 in DNA: TGTGCCAGTTTCAAAGGCGGCTACACCTTC. Its protein product is CASFKGGYTF.

This clonotype was recorded at least ten times. The rearrangement joins TRBV6-2 or TRBV6-3 to TRBJ1-4; D gene unclear. Germline V gene data show CDR1 as MNHEY and CDR2 as SVGEGT. This CDR3 is built from 15 residues. V lost 6 bases to trimming and J lost 4 bases, with 15 bases between them. The CDR3 loop reads CASSPRRNHNEKLFF. The CDR3 DNA sequence: TGTGCCAGCAGCCCCCGGCGGAACCATAATGAAAAACTGTTTTTT.

This clonotype was observed many times. CDR3 protein: CSVVRQLNTEAFF. The CDR3 DNA follows: TGCAGCGTTGTAAGACAGCTGAACACTGAAGCTTTCTTT. This rearrangement joins TRBV29-1 to TRBJ1-1; a possible D gene is TRBD1 (5 bases). V was clipped by 4 bases and J by 0 bases, with 9 bases between them. The CDR3 is made up of 13 amino acids. From germline, CDR1 is SQVTM and CDR2 ANQGSEA. The full variable domain, with the rest looked up from reference TRBV29-1 and TRBJ1-1, is SAVISQKPSRDICQRGTSLTIQCQVDSQVTMMFWYRQQPGQSLTLIATANQGSEATYESGFVIDKFPISRPNLTFSTLTVSNMSPEDSSIYLCSVVRQLNTEAFFGQGTRLTVV.

The chain employs TRBV28 and TRBJ2-1, with D maybe TRBD1 (6 bases). The V and J ends lost 3 bases and 8 bases respectively, with 14 bases between them. CDR1 and CDR2 from the germline V gene are MDHEN and SYDVKM. The CDR3 is 14 amino acids. The CDR3 DNA reads as TGTGCCAGCAGTTTGGGAAGAGGACAGTATGAGCAGTTCTTC. Residues: CASSLGRGQYEQFF.

V usage is TRBV29-1 and J usage is TRBJ1-1; possibly TRBD1 for D (6 bases). The CDR3 contains 12 residues. V lost 4 bases and J lost 4, with 10 bases in between. Germline values: CDR1 SQVTM, CDR2 ANQGSEA. The CDR3 DNA is TGCAGCGTTGTGGGGGCTGGCACTGAAGCTTTCTTT. It specifies CSVVGAGTEAFF.

V is TRBV25-1 and J is TRBJ2-3; possible D gene TRBD2, 7 bases. This CDR3 is 15 amino acids long. The ends were cut back, 7 bases at V and 1 base at J, with 15 bases in the middle. The germline V gene encodes CDR1 MGHDK and CDR2 SYGVNS. The CDR3 here is CASTEGRGRTDTQYF. The CDR3 DNA reads as TGTGCCAGCACCGAAGGGCGGGGGCGCACAGATACGCAGTATTTT.

The V call is TRBV5-1, the J call TRBJ2-3; no firm D call. V was shortened by 3 bases and J by 3 bases, with 5 bases between the two germline ends. Germline-derived CDR1 and CDR2 are SGHRS and YFSETQ. This CDR3 has 12 amino acids. CDR3 coding DNA: TGCGCCAGCAGCTCTATGACAGATACGCAGTATTTT. This translates into CASSSMTDTQYF.

There are many counts of this clonotype. This chain connects TRBV28 to TRBJ2-5, with D possibly matching TRBD2 (6 bases). Trimming pared 2 bases from V and 4 bases from J, leaving 8 bases between. In germline, CDR1 is MDHEN, CDR2 SYDVKM. This CDR3 is 13 amino acids long. Here the CDR3 reads CASSLEGGETQYF. The CDR3 coding sequence is TGTGCCAGCAGTTTAGAGGGAGGAGAGACCCAGTACTTC. Together with reference TRBV28 and TRBJ2-5, the CDR3 gives the full variable domain: DVKVTQSSRYLVKRTGEKVFLECVQDMDHENMFWYRQDPGLGLRLIYFSYDVKMKEKGDIPEGYSVSREKKERFSLILESASTNQTSMYLCASSLEGGETQYFGPGTRLLVL.

This clonotype was found a few times. The rearrangement links TRBV3-1 to TRBJ1-1, with 7 bases matching TRBD1. The CDR3 is 15 amino acids. Germline V lookup: CDR1 LGHDT, CDR2 YNNKEL (reference sequence). The V and J ends lost 6 bases and 3 bases, in that order; junction bases with no gene match: 10. The DNA of the CDR3 is TGTGCCAGCAGTCCCCGCGACAGGGAATACACTGAAGCTTTCTTT. It encodes CASSPRDREYTEAFF.

This clonotype was seen many times. The rearrangement links TRBV7-2 to TRBJ1-4, with TRBD1 matching 7 bases. Germline CDR1 is SGHTA and CDR2 is FQGNSA. This CDR3 spans 15 amino acids. The J segment lost 8 bases and the V segment lost 2 bases, leaving 8 bases of the junction unmatched. The CDR3 region is CASSLMRTRGEKLFF. For the CDR3, the DNA is TGTGCCAGCAGCTTAATGCGAACCAGGGGGGAAAAACTGTTTTTT.

The sample holds many counts of this clonotype. This sequence joins TRBV6-2 or TRBV6-3 and TRBJ2-6; D remains unclear. CDR3 length equals 15 residues. Germline-derived CDR1 and CDR2 are MNHEY and SVGEGT. V lost 4 bases and J lost 0, with 7 bases in between. The DNA of the CDR3 is TGTGCCAGCAGTTCTGGAAGCTCTGGGGCCAACGTCCTGACTTTC. This gives the protein CASSSGSSGANVLTF.